The sequence of this T cell receptor beta chain was determined in a study of T cell responses to AZD1222 COVID-19 vaccine. Sequencing was performed with immunoSEQ multiplex PCR; in TCRdb, only in-frame clones are kept and a portion is missing. The table has about 140,000 clones, 85% to 95% seen once; the top ten hold approximately 12%. The study, taken as a whole, reports: Recipients of two AZD1222 doses showed rising Spike-specific TCR breadth and depth. Mostly white British, mostly female donors; authors suggested clonal diversity may be underestimated. Repertoire sampling happened only post peak T cell response.

CDR1 is MNHEY and CDR2 is SVGAGI in the germline V gene. This CDR3 contains 13 residues. Trimming took off 4 bases at V and 3 bases at J, with 8 bases between the two ends. With regard to this clone: What it recognizes is unknown.

The sample was peripheral blood, taken after recovery from COVID-19. The rearrangement links TRBV6-5 to TRBJ2-3; D is unresolved. The receptor comes from an adult who had recovered from COVID-19. CDR3 sequence (DNA): TGTGCCAGCAGTTCCCCTAGGACAGATACGCAGTATTTT. Translation: CASSSPRTDTQYF.